One T cell receptor (beta chain) is described in this entry. The record originates from a study of T cells in Graves' hyperthyroidism and ophthalmopathy. Amplified TCR beta CDR3 regions came from RNA transcripts. The TCR CDR3 was amplified in a first-round RT-PCR using the HTBI primer set. MiXCR, applied by TCRdb to the multiplex PCR reads, yields one record per CDR3 protein. The sample lists some 350,000 distinct CDR3 sequences, less than 20% occurring once. CDR3 length equals 17 residues. Germline V gene data show CDR1 as SGHRS and CDR2 as YFSETQ. V gave up 4 bases and J gave up 4 bases; unmatched junction bases: 14.

The chain carries TRBV5-1 and TRBJ2-3; 8 bases map to TRBD1. Sequenced input: blood. The clonotype was recovered from a woman younger than 30 with Graves' hyperthyroidism that later progressed to Graves' ophthalmopathy. CDR3 sequence reads: CASSLNRNRGLSDTQYF. As DNA, the CDR3 is TGCGCCAGCAGCCTCAACCGGAACAGGGGGTTGTCAGATACGCAGTATTTT. Full variable domain (missing parts from reference TRBV5-1 and TRBJ2-3): KAGVTQTPRYLIKTRGQQVTLSCSPISGHRSVSWYQQTPGQGLQFLFEYFSETQRNKGNFPGRFSGRQFSNSRSEMNVSTLELGDSALYLCASSLNRNRGLSDTQYFGPGTRLTVL.